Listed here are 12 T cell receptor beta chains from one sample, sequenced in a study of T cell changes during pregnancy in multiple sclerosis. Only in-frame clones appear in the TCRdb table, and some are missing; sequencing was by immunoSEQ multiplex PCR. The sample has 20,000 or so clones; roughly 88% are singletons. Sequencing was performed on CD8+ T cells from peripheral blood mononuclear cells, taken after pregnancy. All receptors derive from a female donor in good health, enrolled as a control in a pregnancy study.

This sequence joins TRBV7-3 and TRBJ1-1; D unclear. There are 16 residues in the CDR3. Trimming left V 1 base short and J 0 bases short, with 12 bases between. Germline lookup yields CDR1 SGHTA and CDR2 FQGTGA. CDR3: CASSLSPGGMNTEAFF. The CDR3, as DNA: TGTGCCAGCAGCTTAAGTCCGGGAGGCATGAACACTGAAGCTTTCTTT.

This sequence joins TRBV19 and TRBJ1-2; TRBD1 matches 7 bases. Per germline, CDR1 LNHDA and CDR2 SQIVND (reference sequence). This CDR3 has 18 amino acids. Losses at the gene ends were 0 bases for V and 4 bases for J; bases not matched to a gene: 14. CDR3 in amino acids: CASSIDQGGQGVFYGYTF. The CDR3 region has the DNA TGTGCCAGTAGTATAGATCAAGGAGGGCAGGGGGTTTTCTATGGCTACACCTTC.

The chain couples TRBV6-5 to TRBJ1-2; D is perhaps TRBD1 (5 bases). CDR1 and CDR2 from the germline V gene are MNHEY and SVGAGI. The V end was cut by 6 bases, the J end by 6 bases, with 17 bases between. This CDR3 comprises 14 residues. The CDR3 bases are TGTGCCAGCAGCCCTCTCCCAGGGCCCCATGGCTACACCTTC. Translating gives CASSPLPGPHGYTF.

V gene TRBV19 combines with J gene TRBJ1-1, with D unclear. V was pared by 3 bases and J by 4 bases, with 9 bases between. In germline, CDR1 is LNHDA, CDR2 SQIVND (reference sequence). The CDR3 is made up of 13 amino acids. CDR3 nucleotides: TGTGCCAGTAGTATGTTCCGGGGCACTGAAGCTTTCTTT. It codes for CASSMFRGTEAFF.

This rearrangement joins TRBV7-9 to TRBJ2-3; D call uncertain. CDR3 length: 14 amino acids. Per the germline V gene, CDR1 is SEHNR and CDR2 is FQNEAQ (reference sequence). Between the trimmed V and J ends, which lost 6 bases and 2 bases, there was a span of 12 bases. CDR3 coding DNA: TGTGCCAGCAGGCCCCCTAATTACACAGATACGCAGTATTTT. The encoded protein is CASRPPNYTDTQYF.

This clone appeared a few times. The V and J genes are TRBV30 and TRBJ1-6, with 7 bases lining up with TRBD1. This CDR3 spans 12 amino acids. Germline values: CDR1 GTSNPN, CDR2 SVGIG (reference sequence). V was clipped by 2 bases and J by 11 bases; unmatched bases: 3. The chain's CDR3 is CAWSSGGAPLHF. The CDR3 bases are TGTGCCTGGAGTTCAGGGGGAGCACCCCTCCACTTT.

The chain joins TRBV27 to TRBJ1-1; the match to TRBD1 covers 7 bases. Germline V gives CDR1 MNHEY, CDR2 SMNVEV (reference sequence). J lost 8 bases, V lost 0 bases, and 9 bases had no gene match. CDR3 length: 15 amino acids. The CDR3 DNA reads TGTGCCAGCAGTTTATCGACAGGGCCACCCCCCGAAGCTTTCTTT. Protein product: CASSLSTGPPPEAFF.

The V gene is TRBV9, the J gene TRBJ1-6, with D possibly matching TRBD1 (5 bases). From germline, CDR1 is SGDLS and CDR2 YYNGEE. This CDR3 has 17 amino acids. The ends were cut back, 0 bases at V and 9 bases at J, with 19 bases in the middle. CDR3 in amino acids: CASSVEAQGSKGSPLHF. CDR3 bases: TGTGCCAGCAGCGTAGAAGCTCAGGGCAGCAAAGGTTCACCCCTCCACTTT.

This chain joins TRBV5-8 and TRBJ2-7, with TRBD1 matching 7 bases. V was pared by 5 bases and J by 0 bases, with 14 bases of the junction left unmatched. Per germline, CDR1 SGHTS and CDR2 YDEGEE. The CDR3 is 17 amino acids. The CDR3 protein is CASSTPLGQLLSYEQYF. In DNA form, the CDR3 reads TGTGCCAGCAGTACCCCTTTGGGACAGCTTCTCTCCTACGAGCAGTACTTC. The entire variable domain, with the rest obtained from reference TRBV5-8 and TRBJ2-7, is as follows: EAGVTQSPTHLIKTRGQQATLRCSPISGHTSVYWYQQALGLGLQFLLWYDEGEERNRGNFPPRFSGRQFPNYSSELNVNALELEDSALYLCASSTPLGQLLSYEQYFGPGTRLTVT.

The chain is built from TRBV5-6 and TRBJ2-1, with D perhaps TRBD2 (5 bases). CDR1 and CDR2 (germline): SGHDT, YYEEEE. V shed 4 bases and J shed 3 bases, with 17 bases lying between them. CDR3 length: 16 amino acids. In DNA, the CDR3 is TGTGCCAGCAGCCGCCCGTTGGGAGCAGTCTACAATGAGCAGTTCTTC. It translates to CASSRPLGAVYNEQFF.

The CDR3 DNA reads TGTGCCAGCCCGGGACAGTTGAACACTGAAGCTTTCTTT. It encodes CASPGQLNTEAFF. This chain uses TRBV2 with TRBJ1-1, with TRBD1 identical over 7 bases. The CDR3 loop spans 13 amino acids. Trimming removed 8 bases from V and 0 bases from J; junction bases left unmatched: 3. From germline, CDR1 is SNHLY and CDR2 FYNNEI.

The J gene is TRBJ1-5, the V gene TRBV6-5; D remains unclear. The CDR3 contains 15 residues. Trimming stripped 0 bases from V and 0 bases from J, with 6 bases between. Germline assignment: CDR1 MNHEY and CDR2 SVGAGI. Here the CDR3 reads CASSYSAHSNQPQHF. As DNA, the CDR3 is TGTGCCAGCAGTTACTCAGCCCATAGCAATCAGCCCCAGCATTTT.